Sequencing of this T cell receptor beta chain was carried out in a study of metastatic and nonmetastatic thyroid tumors. Trimming cost V 3 bases and J 7 bases; bases outside gene matches: 7. The CDR3 extends over 14 amino acids. The germline CDR1 and CDR2 sequences are SGHNT and YYREEE (reference sequence). With MiXCR, TCRdb called clones anew from the PCR reads. This table has about 15,000 clones, approximately 24% appearing once. Ahead of thyroid surgery, no patient had received treatment of any kind. The sequence was obtained from a female donor with papillary thyroid cancer or a benign thyroid nodule (not recorded which). Some clones in this sample may be carry-over from other donors' samples. Sequenced: tumor tissue. The gene calls are TRBV5-4 and TRBJ2-7, with 10 positions matching TRBD1. The CDR3 sequence: CASSSRDRGLEQYF. Written as DNA, the CDR3 is TGTGCCAGCAGCTCCCGGGACAGGGGTCTAGAGCAGTACTTC.